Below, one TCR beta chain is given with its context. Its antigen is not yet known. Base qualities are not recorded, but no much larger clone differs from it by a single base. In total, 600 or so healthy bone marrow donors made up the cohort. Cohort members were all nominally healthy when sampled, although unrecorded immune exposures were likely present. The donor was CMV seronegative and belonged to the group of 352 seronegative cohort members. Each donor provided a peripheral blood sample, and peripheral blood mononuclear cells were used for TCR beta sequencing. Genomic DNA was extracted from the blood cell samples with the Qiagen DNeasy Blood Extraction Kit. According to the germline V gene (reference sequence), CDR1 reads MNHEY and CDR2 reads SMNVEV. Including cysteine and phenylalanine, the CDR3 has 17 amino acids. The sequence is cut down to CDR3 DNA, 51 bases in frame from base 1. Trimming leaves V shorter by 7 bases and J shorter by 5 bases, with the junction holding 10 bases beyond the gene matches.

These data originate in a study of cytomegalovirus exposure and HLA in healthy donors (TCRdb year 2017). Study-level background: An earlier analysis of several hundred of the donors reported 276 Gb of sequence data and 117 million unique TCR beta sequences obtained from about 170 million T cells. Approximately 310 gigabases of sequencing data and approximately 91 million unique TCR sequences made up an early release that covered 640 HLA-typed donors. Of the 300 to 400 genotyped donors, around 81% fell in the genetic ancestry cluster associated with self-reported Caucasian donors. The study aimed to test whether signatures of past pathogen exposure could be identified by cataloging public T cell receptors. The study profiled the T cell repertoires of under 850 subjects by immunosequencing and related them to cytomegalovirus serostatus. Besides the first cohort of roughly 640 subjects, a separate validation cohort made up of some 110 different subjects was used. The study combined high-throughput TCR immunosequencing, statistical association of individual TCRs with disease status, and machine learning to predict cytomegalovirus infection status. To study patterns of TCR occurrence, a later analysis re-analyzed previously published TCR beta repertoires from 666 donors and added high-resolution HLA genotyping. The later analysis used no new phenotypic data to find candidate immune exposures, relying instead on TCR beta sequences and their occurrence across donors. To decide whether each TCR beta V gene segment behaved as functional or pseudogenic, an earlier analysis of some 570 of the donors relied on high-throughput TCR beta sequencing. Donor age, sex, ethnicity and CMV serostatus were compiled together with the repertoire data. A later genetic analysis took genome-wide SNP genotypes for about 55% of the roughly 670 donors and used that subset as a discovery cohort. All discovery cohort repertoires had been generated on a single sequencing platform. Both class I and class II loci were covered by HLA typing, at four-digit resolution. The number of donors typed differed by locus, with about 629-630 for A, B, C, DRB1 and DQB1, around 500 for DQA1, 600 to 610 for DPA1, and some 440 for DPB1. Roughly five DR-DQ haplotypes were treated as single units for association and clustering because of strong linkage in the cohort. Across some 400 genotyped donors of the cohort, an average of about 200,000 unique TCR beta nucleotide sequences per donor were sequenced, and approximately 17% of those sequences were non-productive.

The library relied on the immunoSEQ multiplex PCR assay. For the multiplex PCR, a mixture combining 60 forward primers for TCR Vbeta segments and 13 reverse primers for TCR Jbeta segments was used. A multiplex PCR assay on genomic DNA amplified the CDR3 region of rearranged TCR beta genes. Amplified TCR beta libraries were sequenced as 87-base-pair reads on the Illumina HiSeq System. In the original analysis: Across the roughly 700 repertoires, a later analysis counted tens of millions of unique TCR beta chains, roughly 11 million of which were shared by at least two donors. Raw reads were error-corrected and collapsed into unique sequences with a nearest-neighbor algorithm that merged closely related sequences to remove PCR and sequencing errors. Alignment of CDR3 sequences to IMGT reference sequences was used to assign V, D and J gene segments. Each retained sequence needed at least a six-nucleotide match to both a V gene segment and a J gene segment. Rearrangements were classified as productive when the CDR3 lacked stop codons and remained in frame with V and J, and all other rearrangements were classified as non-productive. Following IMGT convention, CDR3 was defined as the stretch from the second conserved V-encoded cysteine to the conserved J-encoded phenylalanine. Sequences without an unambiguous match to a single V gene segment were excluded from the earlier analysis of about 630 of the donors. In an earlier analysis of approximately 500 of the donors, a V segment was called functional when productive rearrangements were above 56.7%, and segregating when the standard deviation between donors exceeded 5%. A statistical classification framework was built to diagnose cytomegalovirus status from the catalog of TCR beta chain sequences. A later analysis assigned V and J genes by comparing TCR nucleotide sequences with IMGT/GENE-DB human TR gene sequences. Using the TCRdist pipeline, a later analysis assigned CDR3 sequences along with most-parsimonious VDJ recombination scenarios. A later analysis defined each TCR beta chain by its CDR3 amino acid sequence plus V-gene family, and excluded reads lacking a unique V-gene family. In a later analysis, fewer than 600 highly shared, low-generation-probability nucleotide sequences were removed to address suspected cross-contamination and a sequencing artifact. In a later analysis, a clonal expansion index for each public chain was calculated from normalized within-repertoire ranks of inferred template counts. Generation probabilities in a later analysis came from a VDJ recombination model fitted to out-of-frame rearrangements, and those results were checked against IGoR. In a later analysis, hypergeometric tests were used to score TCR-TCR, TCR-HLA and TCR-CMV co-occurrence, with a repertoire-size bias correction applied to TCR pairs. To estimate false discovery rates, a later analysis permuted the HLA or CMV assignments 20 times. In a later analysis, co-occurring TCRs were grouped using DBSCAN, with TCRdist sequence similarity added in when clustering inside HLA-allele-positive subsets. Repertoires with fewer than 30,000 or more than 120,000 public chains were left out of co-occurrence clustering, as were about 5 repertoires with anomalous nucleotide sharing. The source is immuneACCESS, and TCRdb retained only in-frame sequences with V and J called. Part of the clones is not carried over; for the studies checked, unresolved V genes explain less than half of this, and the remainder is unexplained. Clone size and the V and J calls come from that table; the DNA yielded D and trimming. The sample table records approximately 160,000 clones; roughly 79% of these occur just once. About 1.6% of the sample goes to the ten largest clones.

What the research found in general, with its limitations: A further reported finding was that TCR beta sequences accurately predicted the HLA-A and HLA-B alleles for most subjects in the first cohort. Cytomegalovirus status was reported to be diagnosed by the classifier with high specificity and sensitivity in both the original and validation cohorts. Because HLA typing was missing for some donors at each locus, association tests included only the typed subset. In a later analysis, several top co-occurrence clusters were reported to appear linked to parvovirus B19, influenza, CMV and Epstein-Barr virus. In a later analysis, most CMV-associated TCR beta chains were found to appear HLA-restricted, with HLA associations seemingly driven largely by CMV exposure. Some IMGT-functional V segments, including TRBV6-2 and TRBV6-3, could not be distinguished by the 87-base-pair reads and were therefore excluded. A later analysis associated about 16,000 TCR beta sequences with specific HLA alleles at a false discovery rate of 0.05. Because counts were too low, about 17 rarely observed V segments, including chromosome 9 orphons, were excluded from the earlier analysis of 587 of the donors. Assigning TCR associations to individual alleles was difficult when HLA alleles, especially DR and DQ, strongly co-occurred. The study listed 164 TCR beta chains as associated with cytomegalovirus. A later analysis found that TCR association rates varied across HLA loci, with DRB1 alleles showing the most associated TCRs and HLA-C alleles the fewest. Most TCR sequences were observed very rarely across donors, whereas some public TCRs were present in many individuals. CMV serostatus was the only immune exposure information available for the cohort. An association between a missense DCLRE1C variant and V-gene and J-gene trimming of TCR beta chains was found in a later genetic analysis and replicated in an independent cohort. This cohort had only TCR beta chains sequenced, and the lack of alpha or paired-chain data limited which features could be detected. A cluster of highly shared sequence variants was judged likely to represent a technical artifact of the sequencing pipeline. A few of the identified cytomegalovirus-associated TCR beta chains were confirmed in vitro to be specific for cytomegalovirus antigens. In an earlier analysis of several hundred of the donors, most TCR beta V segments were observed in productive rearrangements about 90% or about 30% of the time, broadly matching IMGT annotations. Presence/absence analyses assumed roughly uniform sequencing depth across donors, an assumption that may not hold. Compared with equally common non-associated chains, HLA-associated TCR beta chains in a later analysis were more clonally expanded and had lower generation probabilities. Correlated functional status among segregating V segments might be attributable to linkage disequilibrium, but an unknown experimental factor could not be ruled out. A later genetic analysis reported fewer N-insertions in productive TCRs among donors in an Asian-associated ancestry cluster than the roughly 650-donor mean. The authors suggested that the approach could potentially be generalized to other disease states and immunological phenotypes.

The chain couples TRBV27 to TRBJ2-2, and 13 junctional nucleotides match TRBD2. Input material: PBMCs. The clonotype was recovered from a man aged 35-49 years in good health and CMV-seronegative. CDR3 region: CASTTTPGLAGTGELFF. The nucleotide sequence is TGTGCCAGCACCACAACCCCGGGACTAGCGGGAACCGGGGAGCTGTTTTTT.